Each of the 10 T cell receptor beta chains below was sequenced from the same sample in a study of blood T cells in healthy people across ages. The use of a sample-barcoded 5' primer and a J-beta primer mix characterized a second PCR of about 7 to 12 cycles. TCRdb processed the 5' RACE reads anew with MiXCR; each CDR3 protein has one entry. The sample lists approximately 690,000 distinct CDR3 sequences, roughly 58% occurring once. The sample comprised blood. The receptors shown here come from a man in his 60s in good health.

This clonotype was counted many times. V and J are TRBV4-2 and TRBJ1-4; 8 bases agree with TRBD1. V lost 4 bases and J lost 7; bases outside the gene matches: 8. Per the germline V gene, CDR1 is LGHNA and CDR2 is YNFKEQ. The length of the CDR3 is 15 residues. In DNA form, the CDR3 reads TGTGCCAGCAGCCCCGGACAGGGAGAAGGTGAAAAACTGTTTTTT. Translating it yields CASSPGQGEGEKLFF.

The J gene is TRBJ1-2, the V gene TRBV7-2, with D unresolved. The V and J ends lost 2 bases and 6 bases respectively, with 16 bases between them. The germline CDR1 and CDR2 sequences are SGHTA and FQGNSA. The length of the CDR3 is 15 residues. The CDR3 loop is CASSLNAVVANGYTF. The CDR3, as DNA: TGTGCCAGCAGCTTAAACGCAGTCGTAGCTAATGGCTACACCTTC.

This clonotype was observed a handful of times. The CDR3 here is CSARTPQGFGEKLFF. Here the CDR3 DNA reads TGCAGTGCTCGCACCCCACAGGGTTTTGGAGAAAAACTGTTTTTT. The V gene is TRBV20-1, the J gene TRBJ1-4, with a tentative D call TRBD1 (6 bases). Trimming took 5 bases from V and 8 from J, leaving 21 bases between them. Germline V gene data show CDR1 as DFQATT and CDR2 as SNEGSKA (reference sequence). This CDR3 is built from 15 residues.

The chain links TRBV7-2 to TRBJ1-2; D unclear. V was cut by 3 bases and J by 4 bases, with 9 bases left in between. The CDR3 is 13 residues long. CDR1 is SGHTA, CDR2 FQGNSA, per germline. CDR3: CASSFLASYGYTF. The DNA of the CDR3 is TGTGCCAGCAGCTTCCTGGCCTCCTATGGCTACACCTTC.

The genes are TRBV29-1 and TRBJ2-7; TRBD1 might be the D (6 bases). The assigned J gene may be wrong: the sequence end matches TRBJ2-5 better. Germline CDR1 SQVTM, CDR2 ANQGSEA. The CDR3 runs 16 residues. In DNA form, the CDR3 reads TGCAGCGTTGTAGGGGGTAAAGGGAACTTGGGGGAGACCCAGTACTTC. Its translation is CSVVGGKGNLGETQYF.

In the case of this clonotype: At one end, the junction sequence differs from germline, possibly due to a read error. The chain employs TRBV27 and TRBJ2-1, with TRBD1 as a possible D gene (5 bases). The DNA end is more similar to TRBJ2-7, so the J call may be wrong. CDR1 and CDR2 (germline): MNHEY, SMNVEV (reference sequence). The CDR3 spans 15 residues. CDR3 sequence: CASNLLARGMSEQYF. In nucleotides, the CDR3 is TGTGCCAGCAATTTATTGGCTAGGGGTATGAGTGAGCAGTACTTC.

This clonotype was recorded a few times. V and J are TRBV5-1 and TRBJ2-3, with D hard to call. Trimming removed 4 bases at V and 3 bases at J, with 12 bases between. The germline V gene encodes CDR1 SGHRS and CDR2 YFSETQ. This CDR3 has 14 residues. The CDR3 is CASSNTAPTDTQYF. The CDR3 DNA sequence: TGCGCCAGCAGCAACACGGCTCCGACAGATACGCAGTATTTT.

This clonotype was counted a few times. The chain joins TRBV6-6 to TRBJ2-2, with D maybe TRBD2 (6 bases). The CDR3 totals 13 residues. With 6 bases removed from V and 1 base from J, the gap between germline ends came to 6 bases. CDR1 MNHNY and CDR2 SVGAGI come from the germline V gene (reference sequence). The CDR3 nucleotides read TGTGCCAGCAGGGGGGGGAACACCGGGGAGCTGTTTTTT. Translation: CASRGGNTGELFF.

V usage is TRBV4-2 and J usage is TRBJ2-5, with unresolved D. The CDR3 totals 15 residues. Germline assignment: CDR1 LGHNA and CDR2 YNFKEQ. V was clipped by 0 bases and J by 2 bases, with 10 bases between them. CDR3 bases: TGTGCCAGCAGCCAAGAAGCCCACACGCAAGAGACCCAGTACTTC. Translation: CASSQEAHTQETQYF.

This clonotype was detected once. J is TRBJ2-5 and V is TRBV16, with TRBD1 identical over 12 bases. Germline lookup yields CDR1 KGHSY and CDR2 FQNENV. The CDR3 length is 19 residues. Trimming cost V 0 bases and J 1 base; bases outside gene matches: 9. The CDR3 nucleotides are TGTGCCAGCAGCCAATCAGGCGCGGGACAGGGGGCCCTCCAAGAGACCCAGTACTTC. Its protein is CASSQSGAGQGALQETQYF.